The clone carrying this T cell receptor beta chain was seen a handful of times. Its matching antigen is unknown. These data originate in a study of CD8+CD57+ T cells in acquired aplastic anemia. Whole-study context: Sorted CD4+ and CD8+ cells gave an average of approximately 3 ug of DNA. Points from the study as a whole: A set of approximately 29 CD8+ CDR3 sequences was shared between patients and controls, and these sequences appeared highly expressed in patients.

Patients selected for sequencing had displayed CD8+CD57+ cell expansion by flow cytometry. The template used for profiling TCR beta VDJ and CDR3 was genomic DNA. Using its own MiXCR run on the reads, TCRdb lists one record per CDR3 protein. The sample includes hundreds of thousands of distinct CDR3 sequences, 25% to 40% seen only once; the top ten take around 0.82%. Looked up from germline, CDR1 is MNHEY and CDR2 is SVGEGT. V lost 2 bases and J 0 bases, leaving 11 bases between the germline ends. The CDR3 covers 17 residues. The gene calls are TRBV6-2 or TRBV6-3 and TRBJ2-6; D not resolved. Sequencing was performed on sorted CD4+, CD8+, or CD8+CD57+ T cells (not recorded which) from PBMCs. The sequence derives from a human donor with aplastic anemia. In DNA, the CDR3 is TGTGCCAGCAGTTACATAAGGGCGAGCTCTGGGGCCAACGTCCTGACTTTC. Encoded protein: CASSYIRASSGANVLTF.